The text below deals with one TCR beta chain. Its specificity is unknown. The assay was immunoSEQ multiplex PCR, and TCRdb's table has in-frame clones only and misses some. Among under 45,000 clones, about 89% were seen once, and the ten largest hold about 7%. Trimming pared 1 base from V and 4 bases from J, leaving 10 bases between. Germline CDR1 MNHNS, CDR2 SASEGT. This CDR3 has 14 residues. This record belongs to a study of T cell responses to AZD1222 COVID-19 vaccine. Notes on the study in general: CD4 TCRs associated with vaccination spanned spike, dominating at 160-218 and 743-854. Increases in Spike-specific TCR breadth and depth were seen after two AZD1222 doses.

The sequence was obtained from an adult in good health. Sequenced here: peripheral blood, sampled on day 0 of AZD1222 vaccination. This rearrangement joins TRBV6-1 to TRBJ2-5; TRBD1 might be the D (6 bases). CDR3 loop: CASSEGAGVETQYF. In nucleotides, the CDR3 is TGTGCCAGCAGTGAAGGAGCAGGGGTAGAGACCCAGTACTTC.